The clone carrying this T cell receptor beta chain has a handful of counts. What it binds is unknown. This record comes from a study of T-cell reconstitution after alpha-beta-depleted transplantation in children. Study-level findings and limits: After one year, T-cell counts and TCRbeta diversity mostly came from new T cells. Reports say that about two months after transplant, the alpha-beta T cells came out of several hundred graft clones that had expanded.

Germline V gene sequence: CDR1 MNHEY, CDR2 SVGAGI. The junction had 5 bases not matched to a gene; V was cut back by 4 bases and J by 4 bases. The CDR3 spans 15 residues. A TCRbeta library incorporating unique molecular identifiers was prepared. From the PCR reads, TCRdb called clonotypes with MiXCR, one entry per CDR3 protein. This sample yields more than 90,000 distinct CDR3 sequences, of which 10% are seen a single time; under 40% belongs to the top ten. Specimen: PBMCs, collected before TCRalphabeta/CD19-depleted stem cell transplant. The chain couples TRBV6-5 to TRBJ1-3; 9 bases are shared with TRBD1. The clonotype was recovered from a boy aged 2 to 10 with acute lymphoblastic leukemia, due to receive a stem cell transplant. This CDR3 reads CASSSTGQGGNTIYF. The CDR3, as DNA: TGTGCCAGCAGTTCTACGGGACAGGGAGGAAACACCATATATTTT.